This record covers a single TCR beta chain. The data were taken from a study of blood T cell repertoires in COVID-19. Study-wide context: Sample material is recorded as cDNA or gDNA derived from T cells, B-cell-depleted T cells, or PBMCs.

Under the authors' procedure: Amplifying reference gene primers gave estimates of nucleated cell counts. Clones were read by immunoSEQ multiplex PCR, and TCRdb kept only the in-frame ones, dropping some. D and trimming come from the DNA, and the V and J calls and clone size come from that table. The data contain 200,000 or so clones, approximately 81% of them singletons. V was pared by 2 bases and J by 4 bases, with 4 bases of the junction left unmatched. CDR1 and CDR2 from the germline V gene are SGHRS and YFSETQ. The CDR3 loop spans 15 amino acids. Sequenced sample: peripheral blood. V is TRBV5-1 and J is TRBJ2-1; 9 positions match TRBD2. This clonotype was obtained from a woman aged 55-75 years who had recovered from COVID-19. The chain's CDR3 is CASSFPSGDYNEQFF. CDR3 in DNA: TGCGCCAGCAGCTTTCCTAGCGGGGATTACAATGAGCAGTTCTTC.